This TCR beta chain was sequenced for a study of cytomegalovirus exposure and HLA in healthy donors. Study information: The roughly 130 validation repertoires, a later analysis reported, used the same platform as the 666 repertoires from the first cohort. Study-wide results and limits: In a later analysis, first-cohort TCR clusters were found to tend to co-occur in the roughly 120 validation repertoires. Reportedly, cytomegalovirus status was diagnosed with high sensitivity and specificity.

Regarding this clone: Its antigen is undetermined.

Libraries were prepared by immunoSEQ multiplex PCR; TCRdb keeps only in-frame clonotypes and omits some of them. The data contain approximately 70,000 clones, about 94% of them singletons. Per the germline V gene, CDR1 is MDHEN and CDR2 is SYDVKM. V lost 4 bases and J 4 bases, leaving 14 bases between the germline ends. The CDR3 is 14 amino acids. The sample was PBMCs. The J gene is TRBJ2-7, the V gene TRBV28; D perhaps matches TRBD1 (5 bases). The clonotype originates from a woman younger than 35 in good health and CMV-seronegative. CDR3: CASSSAAQGYEQYF. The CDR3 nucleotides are TGTGCCAGCAGTTCCGCCGCCCAGGGTTACGAGCAGTACTTC.